This entry describes one T cell receptor beta chain. Participant-given clinical history determined each cohort assignment. V dropped 0 bases and J dropped 2 bases, with 11 bases sitting between them. CDR3 length: 14 residues. From germline, CDR1 is GTSNPN and CDR2 SVGIG (reference sequence). These data originate in a study of blood T cell repertoires in COVID-19. This table comes from immunoSEQ multiplex PCR, and its TCRdb copy is limited to in-frame clones, with some not included. Among approximately 300,000 clones, more than 75% were seen once, and the ten largest hold 10%. Sequenced sample: PBMCs or T cells enriched from blood (not recorded which). This sequence originates from a woman aged 18-35 years who had recovered from COVID-19. The chain couples TRBV30 to TRBJ2-7; D remains unclear. The DNA of the CDR3 is TGTGCCTGGAGTGTCGGTGGAGCGACCTACGAGCAGTACTTC. Amino acid sequence: CAWSVGGATYEQYF.